What follows describes a single TCR beta chain. cDNA came from roughly 0.53 to 1 ug RNA primed by random hexamers. TCRdb reanalysed the immunoSEQ multiplex PCR reads using MiXCR and keeps one entry per CDR3 protein. The repertoire consists of roughly 120,000 distinct CDR3 sequences, with around 95% occurring once and the leading ten covering 0.085% to 0.09%. This entry is derived from a study of CD8 T cells in Susac syndrome. Germline CDR1 and CDR2: SGHKS and YYEKEE (reference sequence). The CDR3 totals 14 residues. V lost 4 bases to trimming and J lost 10 bases, with 18 bases between them. TEMRA cells underwent FACS enrichment and CD8+ and CD4+ T cells underwent negative isolation.

This rearrangement joins TRBV5-5 to TRBJ2-1, with D hard to call. The sequenced material came from CD4+ T cells from PBMCs. This clonotype originated in a human donor in good health. DNA of the CDR3: TGTGCCAGCAGCCGACCCCAGATTCGCCCCGAGCAGTTCTTC. It codes for CASSRPQIRPEQFF.